One and the same sample provided the 13 T cell receptor beta chains below, sequenced in a study of neurological immune-mediated disorders. Time point specified: longitudinal time-point 2. TCRdb re-analysed the 5' RACE reads in MiXCR, keeping a single row per CDR3 protein. The sample has some 60,000 distinct CDR3 sequences; more than 9.5% are singletons. The specimen sequenced was PBMCs. The receptors were sampled from a man aged 30 to 39 in good health.

V usage is TRBV5-1 and J usage is TRBJ2-3, with D hard to call. The V gene lost 0 bases and the J gene lost 3 bases, with 11 bases spanning the gap. The CDR3 loop spans 15 amino acids. Germline values: CDR1 SGHRS, CDR2 YFSETQ. CDR3 amino acids: CASSLEGRMTDTQYF. As DNA, the CDR3 is TGCGCCAGCAGCTTGGAGGGCAGAATGACAGATACGCAGTATTTT.

In its sample, this clonotype was seen many times. This sequence joins TRBV24-1 and TRBJ2-5; 7 positions agree with TRBD2. CDR1 is KGHDR and CDR2 is SFDVKD in the germline V gene. The CDR3 is made up of 14 amino acids. V lost 3 bases and J lost 2; bases outside the gene matches: 2. CDR3 region: CATSDRDYQETQYF. The CDR3 DNA follows: TGTGCCACCAGTGATCGGGACTATCAAGAGACCCAGTACTTC.

The chain carries TRBV7-9 and TRBJ2-1; 11 bases map to TRBD2. The CDR3 runs to 17 residues. Germline values: CDR1 SEHNR, CDR2 FQNEAQ (reference sequence). J lost 0 bases, V lost 5 bases, and 6 bases had no gene match. For the CDR3, the DNA is TGTGCCAGCAGCCAGATAGCGGGAGGGAGCTCCTACAATGAGCAGTTCTTC. Translated: CASSQIAGGSSYNEQFF. The variable domain in full, with the rest retrieved from reference TRBV7-9 and TRBJ2-1, is DTGVSQNPRHKITKRGQNVTFRCDPISEHNRLYWYRQTLGQGPEFLTYFQNEAQLEKSRLLSDRFSAERPKGSFSTLEIQRTEQGDSAMYLCASSQIAGGSSYNEQFFGPGTRLTVL.

This clonotype was counted many times. The chain joins TRBV28 to TRBJ1-1; 7 bases are shared with TRBD1. CDR3 size: 15 residues. V shed 2 bases, J shed 4 bases, and the junction held 7 bases outside the gene matches. Germline lookup yields CDR1 MDHEN and CDR2 SYDVKM. CDR3 bases: TGTGCCAGCAGTTTACCGGCAGGGGGTTTCACTGAAGCTTTCTTT. It encodes CASSLPAGGFTEAFF.

In this sample, this clonotype turned up a few times. This chain connects TRBV29-1 to TRBJ2-5; 8 bases map to TRBD2. CDR3 length equals 14 residues. Germline loops: CDR1 SQVTM, CDR2 ANQGSEA. The V segment lost 7 bases and the J segment 4 bases; nucleotides outside the gene matches: 11. DNA of the CDR3: TGCAGCGGGGGACTGGGGCTAGCGGGAGAGACCCAGTACTTC. This translates into CSGGLGLAGETQYF. Complete variable domain (other parts from reference TRBV29-1 and TRBJ2-5): SAVISQKPSRDICQRGTSLTIQCQVDSQVTMMFWYRQQPGQSLTLIATANQGSEATYESGFVIDKFPISRPNLTFSTLTVSNMSPEDSSIYLCSGGLGLAGETQYFGPGTRLLVL.

This clonotype was observed at least ten times. The chain uses TRBV7-2 and TRBJ2-7; D may be TRBD2 (7 bases). The germline CDR1 and CDR2 sequences are SGHTA and FQGNSA. Trimming removed 5 bases from V and 4 bases from J, with 15 bases in between. CDR3 length: 14 amino acids. This CDR3 reads CASSLEGGAYEQYF. DNA of the CDR3: TGTGCCAGCAGCCTCGAAGGGGGGGCTTACGAGCAGTACTTC.

This clonotype has ten or more counts. The genes are TRBV28 and TRBJ2-5, with D perhaps matching TRBD1 or TRBD2 (5 bases each). The CDR3 loop spans 12 amino acids. V lost 8 bases and J 3 bases, leaving 10 bases between the germline ends. The V gene's germline CDR1 is MDHEN and CDR2 SYDVKM. CDR3 DNA: TGTGCCAGCCAGGGACGGGAAGAGACCCAGTACTTC. It specifies CASQGREETQYF.

The rearrangement links TRBV28 to TRBJ1-1; 8 bases line up with TRBD1. V was pared by 4 bases and J by 4 bases, with 17 bases of the junction left unmatched. This CDR3 comprises 18 residues. Germline assignment: CDR1 MDHEN and CDR2 SYDVKM. The CDR3 bases are TGTGCCAGCAGTTCCCCCCCGGACAGGGTGGGTTTTGGCACTGAAGCTTTCTTT. Protein sequence: CASSSPPDRVGFGTEAFF.

This clonotype was counted ten times or more. The genes are TRBV27 and TRBJ1-2, with 8 bases identical to TRBD1. Germline assignment: CDR1 MNHEY and CDR2 SMNVEV (reference sequence). V lost 5 bases, J lost 8 bases, and 10 bases stayed unmatched. The CDR3 is made up of 14 amino acids. The CDR3 sequence is CASSPGQGPGGYTF. The CDR3 DNA reads TGTGCCAGCAGTCCAGGACAGGGCCCGGGAGGCTACACCTTC.

Details on this clonotype: Given a much more abundant clone one base away, this may be a read error. The J gene is TRBJ1-4, the V gene TRBV5-5; TRBD1 might be the D (5 bases). The length of the CDR3 is 16 residues. Trimming shortened V by 0 bases and J by 8 bases, and 17 bases separated the two germline ends. Germline loops: CDR1 SGHKS, CDR2 YYEKEE (reference sequence). CDR3: CASSLGDGAPDEKLFF. For the CDR3, the DNA is TGTGCCAGCAGCTTGGGGGACGGGGCACCGGACGAAAAACTGTTTTTT. The whole variable domain, remainder taken from reference TRBV5-5 and TRBJ1-4, is DAGVTQSPTHLIKTRGQQVTLRCSPISGHKSVSWYQQVLGQGPQFIFQYYEKEERGRGNFPDRFSARQFPNYSSELNVNALLLGDSALYLCASSLGDGAPDEKLFFGSGTQLSVL.

This clonotype was picked up many times. This rearrangement joins TRBV7-2 to TRBJ2-2, with D tentatively TRBD1 (6 bases). Germline V gene lookup returns CDR1 SGHTA and CDR2 FQGNSA. Deletions cut 1 base from V and 7 bases from J, with 7 bases between. This CDR3 comprises 13 residues. The CDR3, as DNA: TGTGCCAGCAGCTTAGGAGGGGGCGGGGAGCTGTTTTTT. It translates to CASSLGGGGELFF. Filled out from reference TRBV7-2 and TRBJ2-2, the complete variable domain reads GAGVSQSPSNKVTEKGKDVELRCDPISGHTALYWYRQSLGQGLEFLIYFQGNSAPDKSGLPSDRFSAERTGGSVSTLTIQRTQQEDSAVYLCASSLGGGGELFFGEGSRLTVL.

V is TRBV6-6 and J is TRBJ2-6; 11 nucleotides agree with TRBD1. Germline trimming cut 5 bases from V and 0 bases from J; bases unmatched to any gene: 9. This CDR3 is built from 19 residues. The germline CDR1 and CDR2 sequences are MNHNY and SVGAGI (reference sequence). The DNA of the CDR3 is TGTGCCAGCAGTACAACAACCGGGACAGGGGGCTCTGGGGCCAACGTCCTGACTTTC. This codes for CASSTTTGTGGSGANVLTF.

There are many counts of this clonotype. This chain joins TRBV7-3 and TRBJ2-1, with 8 bases identical to TRBD1. The J segment lost 0 bases and the V segment lost 5 bases, leaving 9 bases of the junction unmatched. The CDR3 is made up of 17 amino acids. The germline CDR1 and CDR2 sequences are SGHTA and FQGTGA. The CDR3 is CASSPKGDRFSYNEQFF. As DNA, the CDR3 is TGTGCCAGCAGCCCTAAGGGGGACAGGTTCTCCTACAATGAGCAGTTCTTC.